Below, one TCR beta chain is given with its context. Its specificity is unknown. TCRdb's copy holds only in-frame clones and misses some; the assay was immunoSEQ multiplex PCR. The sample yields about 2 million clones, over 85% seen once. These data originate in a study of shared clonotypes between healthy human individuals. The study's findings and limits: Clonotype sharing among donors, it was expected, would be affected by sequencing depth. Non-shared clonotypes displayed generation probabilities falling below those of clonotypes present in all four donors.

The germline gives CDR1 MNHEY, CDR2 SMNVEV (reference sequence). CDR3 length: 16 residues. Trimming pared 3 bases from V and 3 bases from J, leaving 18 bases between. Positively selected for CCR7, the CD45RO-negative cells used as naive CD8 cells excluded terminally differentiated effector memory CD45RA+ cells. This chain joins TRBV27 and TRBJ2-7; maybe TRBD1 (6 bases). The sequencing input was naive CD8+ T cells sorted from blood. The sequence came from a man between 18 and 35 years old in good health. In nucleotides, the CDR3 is TGTGCCAGCAGTTTGCAGGGGCAAGGGGTTCACTACGAGCAGTACTTC. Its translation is CASSLQGQGVHYEQYF.